These T cell receptor beta chains were read from a single sample in a study of blood T cell repertoires in COVID-19. Libraries were prepared by immunoSEQ multiplex PCR; TCRdb keeps only in-frame clonotypes and omits some of them. The data show some 200,000 clones, 88% seen once. Sample: peripheral blood. These receptors were taken from a man aged 40-50 years with active or convalescent COVID-19. The CDR3 runs from the conserved cysteine through the conserved F or W. D genes are given only for firm matches. Clone size appears in some rows only: once, few, many, or a class for an expanded clone.

d_call	clone_size	v_call	j_call	cdr3_aa	cdr3_nt
-	-	TRBV5-6	TRBJ2-5	CASSSATGETQYF	TGTGCCAGCAGCTCGGCAACCGGGGAGACCCAGTACTTC
-	-	TRBV18	TRBJ1-1	CASSPPPPRGSEAFF	TGTGCCAGCTCACCACCGCCCCCGCGGGGATCTGAAGCTTTCTTT
-	-	TRBV12-5	TRBJ2-2	CASGLPPGVRRNTGELFF	TGTGCTAGTGGTTTGCCCCCCGGGGTAAGGCGGAACACCGGGGAGCTGTTTTTT
-	-	TRBV11-3	TRBJ1-5	CASSLGRGQPQHF	TGTGCCAGCAGCTTAGGTCGGGGTCAGCCCCAGCATTTT
TRBD1	-	TRBV12-5	TRBJ1-5	CASGLVARGRDQPQHF	TGTGCTAGTGGTTTGGTAGCGAGGGGGCGCGATCAGCCCCAGCATTTT
TRBD1	-	TRBV28	TRBJ1-2	CASRVTGGESYTF	TGTGCCAGCAGAGTGACAGGGGGCGAAAGCTACACCTTC
-	once	TRBV19	TRBJ1-5	CASSISISNQPQHF	TGTGCCAGTAGTATCTCTATTAGCAATCAGCCCCAGCATTTT
-	once	TRBV19	TRBJ1-1	CASSIDLDTEAFF	TGTGCCAGTAGTATAGATCTAGACACTGAAGCTTTCTTT
-	-	TRBV7-3	TRBJ1-2	CASSGVAGDYGYTF	TGTGCCAGCAGCGGGGTTGCGGGGGACTATGGCTACACCTTC
-	once	TRBV19	TRBJ1-6	CASSSREPSYNSPLHF	TGTGCCAGTAGTTCCCGTGAGCCCTCCTATAATTCACCCCTCCACTTT
-	-	TRBV7-2	TRBJ2-5	CASSFLRNQETQYF	TGTGCCAGCAGCTTTTTGAGAAACCAAGAGACCCAGTACTTC
TRBD1	-	TRBV5-1	TRBJ2-5	CASSQRTGEETQYF	TGCGCCAGCAGCCAACGGACAGGGGAAGAGACCCAGTACTTC
TRBD2	once	TRBV18	TRBJ2-7	CASSQSGGPGEQYF	TGTGCCAGCTCCCAGAGCGGGGGGCCGGGGGAGCAGTACTTC
-	-	TRBV11-1	TRBJ1-1	CASSFVGGPYTEAFF	TGTGCCAGCAGCTTTGTGGGAGGACCTTACACTGAAGCTTTCTTT
TRBD2	-	TRBV12-5	TRBJ2-1	CASGLVLAGANNEQFF	TGTGCTAGTGGTTTGGTATTAGCGGGAGCTAACAATGAGCAGTTCTTC
-	-	TRBV7-9	TRBJ2-7	CASSPSIGYEQYF	TGTGCCAGCAGCCCCAGTATTGGTTACGAGCAGTACTTC
-	-	TRBV13	TRBJ1-2	CASSQGLDYGYTF	TGTGCCAGCAGCCAGGGGTTGGACTATGGCTACACCTTC
TRBD1	-	TRBV29-1	TRBJ2-2	CSVGTGAGVNTGELFF	TGCAGCGTTGGGACAGGGGCGGGAGTCAACACCGGGGAGCTGTTTTTT
-	-	TRBV6-6	TRBJ1-5	CASSYGQNSNQPQHF	TGTGCCAGCAGTTACGGACAAAATAGCAATCAGCCCCAGCATTTT
TRBD2	-	TRBV6-6	TRBJ2-2	CASSRTSGGYANTGELFF	TGTGCCAGCAGTCGGACTAGCGGGGGTTACGCGAACACCGGGGAGCTGTTTTTT
-	-	TRBV28	TRBJ1-5	CASSLPRQNSNQPQHF	TGTGCCAGCAGTTTACCAAGACAAAATAGCAATCAGCCCCAGCATTTT
-	-	TRBV29-1	TRBJ2-6	CSATGAGANVLTF	TGCAGCGCTACAGGAGCTGGGGCCAACGTCCTGACTTTC
-	-	TRBV7-9	TRBJ1-1	CASRQDMNTEAFF	TGTGCCAGTCGACAGGACATGAACACTGAAGCTTTCTTT
-	-	TRBV7-9	TRBJ1-2	CASSLLLGAAPPDDYGYTF	TGTGCCAGCAGCTTGCTGTTAGGGGCAGCCCCCCCGGACGATTATGGCTACACCTTC
-	-	TRBV28	TRBJ2-7	CASTSGSRVLSYEQYF	TGTGCCAGCACATCGGGATCGAGGGTCCTCTCCTACGAGCAGTACTTC